A single sample is the source of the 28 T cell receptor beta chains below, sequenced in a study of human T cells and chemical hapten exposure. TCRdb used MiXCR to reprocess the RACE reads, holding one entry per CDR3 protein. The sample yields 180,000 or so distinct CDR3 sequences, approximately 14% seen once. As to time point: patch test 1, 2 weeks after DPC sensitization. Documented treatment: therapeutic diphenylcyclopropenone sensitization with weekly scalp DPC. The source material was whole blood, sampled in connection with sensitization to the hapten diphenylcyclopropenone (DPC). These receptors all stem from a woman between 25 and 40 years old with alopecia areata. Some clones in this sample may be carry-over from other donors' samples.

The chain uses TRBV28 and TRBJ2-5; 11 bases line up with TRBD1. Germline V gene data show CDR1 as MDHEN and CDR2 as SYDVKM. The V gene end was trimmed by 5 bases and the J gene end by 10 bases; junction bases not matched to a gene: 12. This CDR3 has 15 residues. The CDR3 DNA is TGTGCCAGCAGTCCAGTACCGGGACAGGGGGTAGTCCAGTACTTC. Translating gives CASSPVPGQGVVQYF.

At least ten counts were recorded for this clonotype. The chain has TRBV7-2 and TRBJ2-3; 10 bases fit TRBD2. V was pared by 3 bases and J by 4 bases, with 7 bases of the junction left unmatched. The CDR3 spans 16 residues. CDR1 is SGHTA, CDR2 FQGNSA, per germline. The CDR3, as DNA: TGTGCCAGCAGCTTCCGAGCGGGAGGGCGGGCAGATACGCAGTATTTT. Translation gives CASSFRAGGRADTQYF. Looking up the rest from reference TRBV7-2 and TRBJ2-3 gives the full variable domain: GAGVSQSPSNKVTEKGKDVELRCDPISGHTALYWYRQSLGQGLEFLIYFQGNSAPDKSGLPSDRFSAERTGGSVSTLTIQRTQQEDSAVYLCASSFRAGGRADTQYFGPGTRLTVL.

This clonotype was found a few times. For the CDR3, the DNA is TGCGCCAGCAGCCAAGGACAGTTTACGCAGTATTTT. It specifies CASSQGQFTQYF. The gene calls are TRBV4-1 and TRBJ2-3; D might be TRBD1 (5 bases). Looked up from germline, CDR1 is MGHRA and CDR2 is YSYEKL. The V end was cut by 1 base, the J end by 8 bases, with 7 bases between. CDR3 length: 12 residues.

The chain uses TRBV11-2 and TRBJ1-5, with 7 bases lining up with TRBD1. Trimming at V came to 1 base and at J to 4 bases, leaving 4 bases not matched to a gene. The germline V gene encodes CDR1 SGHAT and CDR2 FQNNGV. CDR3 size: 15 residues. DNA for the CDR3: TGTGCCAGCAGCTTAGGGGACAGCGTGAATCAGCCCCAGCATTTT. It is translated as CASSLGDSVNQPQHF.

V and J are TRBV28 and TRBJ2-1; D gene uncertain. The CDR3 has 16 amino acids. Trimming shortened V by 2 bases and J by 5 bases, and 16 bases separated the two germline ends. CDR1 and CDR2 from the germline V gene are MDHEN and SYDVKM. In DNA form, the CDR3 reads TGTGCCAGCAGTTTACGCCGAGTCGGAGCGAACAATGAGCAGTTCTTC. Protein product: CASSLRRVGANNEQFF.

This clonotype showed up just a few times. The chain joins TRBV9 to TRBJ1-1; no firm D call. Trimming took 0 bases from V and 1 from J, leaving 7 bases between them. The CDR3 sequence is 14 residues long. Germline assignment: CDR1 SGDLS and CDR2 YYNGEE. The CDR3 protein is CASSVELQNTEAFF. Written as DNA, the CDR3 is TGTGCCAGCAGCGTAGAACTGCAGAACACTGAAGCTTTCTTT.

This sequence joins TRBV18 and TRBJ2-5; D not resolved. The V gene lost 0 bases and the J gene lost 1 base, with 12 bases spanning the gap. CDR3 length: 16 amino acids. Germline values: CDR1 KGHSH, CDR2 LQKENI. The CDR3 spells CASSPPAAGLQETQYF. The CDR3 DNA reads as TGTGCCAGCTCACCACCGGCGGCCGGGCTCCAAGAGACCCAGTACTTC.

A few counts support this clonotype. The chain combines TRBV11-3 with TRBJ2-5, with 7 positions matching TRBD2. Germline V gives CDR1 SGHNT, CDR2 YENEEA. The ends lost 5 bases at V and 5 bases at J; junction bases unmatched: 11. The CDR3 contains 15 residues. CDR3 amino acids: CASSPRGSTKETQYF. The CDR3, as DNA: TGTGCCAGCAGCCCGCGGGGGTCCACGAAGGAGACCCAGTACTTC.

This clonotype was counted between two and nine times. The chain combines TRBV20-1 with TRBJ1-1; D is undetermined. Between the trimmed V and J ends, which lost 3 bases and 2 bases, there was a span of 4 bases. The CDR3 covers 11 residues. Per germline, CDR1 DFQATT and CDR2 SNEGSKA (reference sequence). The CDR3 DNA reads TGCAGTGCTAGTTTCAACACTGAAGCTTTCTTT. Translating it yields CSASFNTEAFF.

The CDR3 DNA reads as TGTGCCAGCAGCCCTCGAGTCAGCTCCTACGAGCAGTACTTC. Its protein is CASSPRVSSYEQYF. The chain has TRBV3-1 and TRBJ2-7; D is unresolved. Trimming shortened V by 4 bases and J by 0 bases, and 10 bases separated the two germline ends. The germline V gene has CDR1 LGHDT and CDR2 YNNKEL (reference sequence). This CDR3 is built from 14 residues.

Ten or more counts support this clonotype. V and J are TRBV7-2 and TRBJ2-3; D perhaps matches TRBD2 (5 bases). Germline loops: CDR1 SGHTA, CDR2 FQGNSA. The CDR3 length is 15 residues. V was trimmed by 5 bases and J by 3 bases, leaving 15 bases between them. The CDR3 loop is CASSPDYLRTDTQYF. The CDR3, as DNA: TGTGCCAGCAGCCCAGACTACCTTAGGACAGATACGCAGTATTTT.

V and J are TRBV20-1 and TRBJ1-2; D gene unclear. This CDR3 spans 12 amino acids. The V and J ends lost 5 bases and 4 bases respectively, with 11 bases between them. In germline, CDR1 is DFQATT, CDR2 SNEGSKA (reference sequence). DNA for the CDR3: TGCAGTGCTGAAGACCAGCCCTATGGCTACACCTTC. Amino acid sequence: CSAEDQPYGYTF.

The rearrangement joins TRBV20-1 to TRBJ2-3; 7 bases fit TRBD2. V gave up 5 bases and J gave up 1 base; unmatched junction bases: 12. Per the germline V gene, CDR1 is DFQATT and CDR2 is SNEGSKA (reference sequence). The CDR3 is 16 residues long. The CDR3 sequence: CSAQELTSGGTDTQYF. The DNA for the CDR3 is TGCAGTGCTCAAGAACTCACCAGCGGGGGCACAGATACGCAGTATTTT.

This clonotype was seen a few times. One junction end disagrees with the germline gene, perhaps due to a read error. V and J are TRBV6-2 or TRBV6-3 and TRBJ2-5; D ambiguous. The CDR3 spans 12 residues. Looked up from germline, CDR1 is MNHEY and CDR2 is SVGEGT. DNA for the CDR3: TGTGCCAGCAGTGACTCCAGTGGGACCCAGTACTTC. Its translation: CASSDSSGTQYF.

The genes are TRBV9 and TRBJ2-2, with TRBD1 matching over 7 bases. Germline V CDR1 and CDR2: SGDLS, YYNGEE. The CDR3 runs to 15 residues. The V gene end was trimmed by 4 bases and the J gene end by 4 bases; junction bases not matched to a gene: 7. The CDR3 nucleotides read TGTGCCAGCAGCTCAATAGACAGGGCCACCGGGGAGCTGTTTTTT. Its protein is CASSSIDRATGELFF.

The chain joins TRBV6-2 or TRBV6-3 to TRBJ2-1; TRBD2 agrees at 9 bases. Trimming removed 2 bases from V and 1 base from J; junction bases left unmatched: 9. CDR3 size: 18 residues. Germline loops: CDR1 MNHEY, CDR2 SVGEGT. The CDR3 nucleotides are TGTGCCAGCAGTTACCCTCGCCCTAGCGGGGTTTCCTACAATGAGCAGTTCTTC. It codes for CASSYPRPSGVSYNEQFF.

The chain is built from TRBV28 and TRBJ1-2; D is uncertain. Germline V CDR1 and CDR2: MDHEN, SYDVKM. The CDR3 has 14 residues. Trimming cost V 6 bases and J 3 bases, with 14 bases left between them. CDR3 in amino acids: CASSHMGGDYGYTF. The CDR3 DNA follows: TGTGCCAGCAGCCATATGGGCGGGGACTATGGCTACACCTTC.

The table lists this clonotype with a count of one. J is TRBJ2-3 and V is TRBV28; no definite D call. This CDR3 contains 13 residues. CDR1 MDHEN and CDR2 SYDVKM come from the germline V gene. With 6 bases removed from V and 3 bases from J, the gap between germline ends came to 10 bases. The CDR3 loop is CASSGWSTDTQYF. CDR3 DNA sequence: TGTGCCAGCAGCGGCTGGAGTACAGATACGCAGTATTTT.

The V gene is TRBV6-1, the J gene TRBJ1-6, with no clear D. Germline V CDR1 and CDR2: MNHNS, SASEGT. The CDR3 is 15 residues long. V lost 0 bases, J lost 5 bases, and 8 bases lay in between. CDR3 amino acids: CASSEATGNNSPLHF. The CDR3 DNA reads TGTGCCAGCAGTGAAGCGACGGGGAATAATTCACCCCTCCACTTT.

The chain employs TRBV28 and TRBJ1-4; the D gene is possibly TRBD1 (5 bases). The CDR3 has 14 amino acids. Germline V CDR1 and CDR2: MDHEN, SYDVKM. The V end was cut by 3 bases, the J end by 8 bases, with 13 bases between. CDR3 in DNA: TGTGCCAGCAGTTTGAGGGGCGTTGGAGAAAAACTGTTTTTT. Its translation is CASSLRGVGEKLFF. The full variable domain, completed using reference TRBV28 and TRBJ1-4, is DVKVTQSSRYLVKRTGEKVFLECVQDMDHENMFWYRQDPGLGLRLIYFSYDVKMKEKGDIPEGYSVSREKKERFSLILESASTNQTSMYLCASSLRGVGEKLFFGSGTQLSVL.

This clonotype has more than one count but fewer than ten. The chain uses TRBV7-8 and TRBJ2-7, with 9 positions matching TRBD1. V lost 2 bases and J lost 6; bases outside the gene matches: 11. The CDR3 spans 16 residues. The germline gives CDR1 SGHVS, CDR2 FQNEAQ. In DNA, the CDR3 is TGTGCCAGCAGCTTACGCACCGGGACAGGGAAGTCCGAGCAGTACTTC. Its protein is CASSLRTGTGKSEQYF.

On this clonotype: At one of its ends the junction is not consistent with the germline gene, which may arise from a read error. The chain employs TRBV6-2 or TRBV6-3 and TRBJ2-1; 13 bases are shared with TRBD2. This CDR3 is built from 13 residues. Germline CDR1 MNHEY, CDR2 SVGEGT. The CDR3 DNA reads as TGTGCCATCGCCGGGACTAGCGGGAATGAGAAGTTCTTC. Residues: CAIAGTSGNEKFF.

CDR3 DNA sequence: TGCACCAGCAGCCAAGTCCCTTCCCCGGACCCTAAGGGACTCGCTAGCTCCTACAATGAGCAGTTCTTC. Its protein product is CTSSQVPSPDPKGLASSYNEQFF. The V gene is TRBV1, the J gene TRBJ2-1; TRBD2 reflects the table's D call only, with no check against the DNA. TRBV1 is tagged as a pseudogene. The CDR3 extends over 23 amino acids.

This clonotype was detected many times. The chain uses TRBV10-3 and TRBJ1-1; unclear D gene. V lost 1 base, J lost 1 base, and 7 bases lay in between. The CDR3 consists of 14 residues. CDR1 ENHRY and CDR2 SYGVKD come from the germline V gene. Here the CDR3 reads CAISELRRNTEAFF. The DNA for the CDR3 is TGTGCCATCAGTGAGTTAAGAAGGAACACTGAAGCTTTCTTT.

The chain couples TRBV7-6 to TRBJ2-6; D possibly corresponds to TRBD1 (5 bases). V gave up 2 bases and J gave up 2 bases, with 7 bases separating them. This CDR3 has 15 residues. Looked up from germline, CDR1 is SGHVS and CDR2 is FNYEAQ. The CDR3 loop reads CASSLQGAGANVLTF. Written as DNA, the CDR3 is TGTGCCAGCAGCTTACAAGGGGCTGGGGCCAACGTCCTGACTTTC.

The chain links TRBV29-1 to TRBJ2-2; no definite D call. The germline CDR1 and CDR2 sequences are SQVTM and ANQGSEA. The V end was cut by 4 bases, the J end by 5 bases, with 5 bases between. The CDR3 contains 11 residues. CDR3: CSVGVTGELFF. The DNA for the CDR3 is TGCAGCGTTGGTGTTACCGGGGAGCTGTTTTTT.

The rearrangement joins TRBV29-1 to TRBJ1-1; 7 bases are shared with TRBD1. J was trimmed by 4 bases and V by 6 bases; bases with no gene match: 2. The CDR3 has 11 residues. Germline loops: CDR1 SQVTM, CDR2 ANQGSEA. CDR3 in amino acids: CSVPGGTEAFF. The CDR3, as DNA: TGCAGCGTCCCAGGGGGCACTGAAGCTTTCTTT.

This clonotype showed up many times. The chain combines TRBV2 with TRBJ1-5; possibly TRBD1 for D (5 bases). This CDR3 region has 14 residues. V lost 2 bases and J lost 2, with 7 bases in between. The germline gives CDR1 SNHLY, CDR2 FYNNEI. CDR3 coding DNA: TGTGCCAGCAGTGAAACGGGGCGCAATCAGCCCCAGCATTTT. Translating gives CASSETGRNQPQHF. The entire variable domain, with the rest obtained from reference TRBV2 and TRBJ1-5, is as follows: EPEVTQTPSHQVTQMGQEVILRCVPISNHLYFYWYRQILGQKVEFLVSFYNNEISEKSEIFDDQFSVERPDGSNFTLKIRSTKLEDSAMYFCASSETGRNQPQHFGDGTRLSIL.